This is a list of T cell receptor beta chains from one sample in a study of cytomegalovirus exposure and HLA in healthy donors. Clones were read by immunoSEQ multiplex PCR, and TCRdb kept only the in-frame ones, dropping some. The sample yields roughly 90,000 clones, about 87% seen once. Source material: PBMCs. The receptors were gathered from a man aged 18 to 29 in good health and CMV-seronegative. Both conserved end residues are part of each CDR3. Fields, in order: CDR3 length, V gene, CDR3 protein.

cdr3_length: 15; v_call: TRBV6-1; cdr3_aa: CASSGDRGSGNEQFF
cdr3_length: 12; v_call: TRBV5-1; cdr3_aa: CASSRDRVKAFF
cdr3_length: 15; v_call: TRBV5-1; cdr3_aa: CASSLTADYRYEQYF
cdr3_length: 14; v_call: TRBV5-4; cdr3_aa: CASSSLGSGRGYTF
cdr3_length: 15; v_call: TRBV5-1; cdr3_aa: CASTENPRGNTEAFF
cdr3_length: 15; v_call: TRBV7-9; cdr3_aa: CAVTGGRRGGTEAFF
cdr3_length: 16; v_call: TRBV5-8; cdr3_aa: CATMTDGSPRGNTIYF
cdr3_length: 21; v_call: TRBV5-1; cdr3_aa: CASSLTTPGTGPFSSYNEQFF
cdr3_length: 15; v_call: TRBV11-2; cdr3_aa: CASSSAGTVTYEQYF
cdr3_length: 11; v_call: TRBV6-1; cdr3_aa: CASTLKNIQYF
cdr3_length: 12; v_call: TRBV10-3; cdr3_aa: CATRDRVEGYTF
cdr3_length: 16; v_call: TRBV18; cdr3_aa: CASSPPAGVRRDTQYF
cdr3_length: 15; v_call: TRBV5-1; cdr3_aa: CASSRGSGRSHEQYF
cdr3_length: 13; v_call: TRBV2; cdr3_aa: CASMEERVGEQFF
cdr3_length: 16; v_call: TRBV9; cdr3_aa: CASSPRRDRDTDTQYF
cdr3_length: 14; v_call: TRBV5-1; cdr3_aa: CASRDRGLTGELFF
cdr3_length: 17; v_call: TRBV5-6; cdr3_aa: CASSLIGQGKLDQPQHF
cdr3_length: 14; v_call: TRBV5-1; cdr3_aa: CASTNHGADGELFF
cdr3_length: 13; v_call: TRBV5-5; cdr3_aa: CTSSFSGTGELFF
cdr3_length: 13; v_call: TRBV28; cdr3_aa: CASSSLLEGGYTF
cdr3_length: 15; v_call: TRBV27; cdr3_aa: CASSPLAGGTYEQYF
cdr3_length: 15; v_call: TRBV5-4; cdr3_aa: CASSLETSGRDEQYF
cdr3_length: 13; v_call: TRBV11-2; cdr3_aa: CASSSDRGTEAFF
cdr3_length: 17; v_call: TRBV7-6; cdr3_aa: CASSPTSPDRGGEKLFF
cdr3_length: 14; v_call: TRBV19; cdr3_aa: CASRDRLMNTEAFF
cdr3_length: 16; v_call: TRBV27; cdr3_aa: CASSSVRDIRNQPQHF
cdr3_length: 13; v_call: TRBV13; cdr3_aa: CASRAVQNTEAFF
cdr3_length: 14; v_call: TRBV5-1; cdr3_aa: CASSLARGTIEQYF
cdr3_length: 14; v_call: TRBV5-1; cdr3_aa: CASSLPSVYNEQFF